This TCR beta chain was recorded in a study of graft-versus-host responses after intestinal transplantation. Overall study results and limits: Within the allografts of patients who had graft-donor T cell macrochimerism, graft-versus-host to host-versus-graft clonal ratios were high. The marrow of recipients harbored GvH clones, and ileum or blood showed some of them first.

The CDR3 is 14 residues long. Germline V lookup: CDR1 MNHEY, CDR2 SVGAGI. V lost 5 bases and J lost 1, with 9 bases in between. To note about this clone: Its antigen remains unidentified.

Only in-frame clones appear in the TCRdb table, and some are missing; sequencing was by immunoSEQ multiplex PCR. The data show 77,000 or so clones, approximately 94% seen once. V and J are TRBV6-5 and TRBJ2-4; either TRBD1 or TRBD2 may supply D (5 bases each). The receptor's source is a human donor who received an intestinal transplant. The source material was unstimulated CD8+ T cells sorted from spleen or lymph node cells, sampled before intestinal transplant. CDR3 region: CASSPGLAKNIQYF. The CDR3 DNA follows: TGTGCCAGCAGTCCGGGGCTGGCCAAAAACATTCAGTACTTC.